This T cell receptor beta chain was profiled in a study of T cell changes during pregnancy in multiple sclerosis. V gave up 1 base and J gave up 4 bases; unmatched junction bases: 3. The CDR3 covers 14 residues. Germline CDR1 SGHNT, CDR2 YYREEE (reference sequence). Assay used: immunoSEQ multiplex PCR; TCRdb lists only in-frame clones, some missing. The table lists around 110,000 clones, 85% to 95% of them singletons. The sequence was obtained from a female donor with multiple sclerosis, enrolled in a pregnancy study. The chain has TRBV5-4 and TRBJ2-7; TRBD2 matches at 9 bases. Sequenced here: peripheral blood, sampled after pregnancy. CDR3 region: CASSLLAGNYEQYF. The CDR3 DNA reads TGTGCCAGCAGCTTGCTAGCGGGGAATTACGAGCAGTACTTC.